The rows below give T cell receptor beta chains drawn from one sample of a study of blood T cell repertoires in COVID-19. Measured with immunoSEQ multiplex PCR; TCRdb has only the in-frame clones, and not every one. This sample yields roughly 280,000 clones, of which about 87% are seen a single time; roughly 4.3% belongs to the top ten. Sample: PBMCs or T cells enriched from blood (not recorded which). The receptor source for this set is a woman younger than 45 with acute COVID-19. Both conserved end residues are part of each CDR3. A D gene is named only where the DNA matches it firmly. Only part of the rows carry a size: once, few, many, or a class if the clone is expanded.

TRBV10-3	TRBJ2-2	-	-	CAISEHERSNTGELFF	TGTGCCATCAGTGAGCATGAGCGCTCGAACACCGGGGAGCTGTTTTTT
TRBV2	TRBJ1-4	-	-	CASRGDAGPTNEKLFF	TGTGCCAGCAGGGGGGACGCGGGGCCAACTAATGAAAAACTGTTTTTT
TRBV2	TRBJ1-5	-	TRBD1	CASNQQGSPSPQHF	TGTGCCAGCAACCAACAGGGGTCGCCATCCCCCCAGCATTTT
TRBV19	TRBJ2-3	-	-	CASSPTPVLTDTQYF	TGTGCCAGTAGTCCTACCCCCGTACTCACAGATACGCAGTATTTT
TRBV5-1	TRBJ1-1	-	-	CASSFQGSEAFF	TGCGCCAGCAGCTTCCAGGGCTCTGAAGCTTTCTTT
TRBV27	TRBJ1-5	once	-	CASSLDRRSQPQHF	TGTGCCAGCAGCCTAGACAGGCGTAGTCAGCCCCAGCATTTT
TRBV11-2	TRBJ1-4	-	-	CASSLISAGNEKLFF	TGTGCCAGCAGCTTAATATCCGCAGGGAACGAAAAACTGTTTTTT
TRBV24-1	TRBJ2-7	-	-	CATSAGSYEQYF	TGTGCCACCAGTGCAGGCAGCTACGAGCAGTACTTC
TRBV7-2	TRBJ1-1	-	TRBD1	CASSPATGGGDRLEAFF	TGTGCCAGCAGCCCGGCTACAGGGGGCGGCGATAGGTTAGAAGCTTTCTTT
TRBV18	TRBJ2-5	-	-	CASSPPGTPQETQYF	TGTGCCAGCTCACCACCGGGGACACCGCAAGAGACCCAGTACTTC
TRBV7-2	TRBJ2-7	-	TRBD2	CASSLGPLAGGGYEQYF	TGTGCCAGCAGCTTAGGTCCACTAGCGGGAGGTGGGTACGAGCAGTACTTC
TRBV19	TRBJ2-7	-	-	CASSILPGRVDEQYF	TGTGCCAGTAGTATCCTCCCAGGCCGAGTCGACGAGCAGTACTTC
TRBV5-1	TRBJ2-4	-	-	CASSTNREAKNIQYF	TGCGCCAGCAGCACGAACAGGGAAGCCAAAAACATTCAGTACTTC
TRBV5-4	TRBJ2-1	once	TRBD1	CASVTGGGEQFF	TGTGCCAGCGTGACAGGGGGCGGTGAGCAGTTCTTC
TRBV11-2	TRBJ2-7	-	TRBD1	CASSLVATGASEQYF	TGTGCCAGCAGCTTAGTTGCGACAGGGGCCTCTGAGCAGTACTTC
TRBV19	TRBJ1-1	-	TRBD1	CASSPTPGGHTEAFF	TGTGCCAGTAGTCCGACCCCAGGGGGCCACACTGAAGCTTTCTTT
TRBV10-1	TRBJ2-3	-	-	CASSEAGADTQYF	TGCGCCAGCAGTGAGGCGGGTGCAGATACGCAGTATTTT
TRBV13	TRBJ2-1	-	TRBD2	CASSSRTSGRRNEQFF	TGTGCCAGCAGCTCACGGACTAGCGGGAGGCGGAATGAGCAGTTCTTC
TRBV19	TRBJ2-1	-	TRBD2	CASLLGAGDNEQFF	TGTGCCAGTCTCCTGGGAGCGGGAGACAATGAGCAGTTCTTC
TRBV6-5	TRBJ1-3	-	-	CASEITSGNTIYF	TGTGCCAGCGAGATCACCTCAGGAAACACCATATATTTT
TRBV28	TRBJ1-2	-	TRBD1	CASSSGTGVLHYGYTF	TGTGCCAGCAGTTCCGGGACAGGGGTTTTGCACTATGGCTACACCTTC
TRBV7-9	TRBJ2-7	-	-	CASSQPWEGDEQYF	TGTGCCAGCAGCCAACCCTGGGAAGGGGACGAGCAGTACTTC
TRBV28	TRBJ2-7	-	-	CASSPDIPYEQYF	TGTGCCAGCAGTCCCGACATTCCCTACGAGCAGTACTTC
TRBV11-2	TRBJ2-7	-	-	CASSLEPFISTYF	TGTGCCAGCAGCTTAGAGCCCTTTATTAGTACGTACTTC
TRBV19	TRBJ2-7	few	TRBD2	CASSLAGASYEQYF	TGTGCCAGTAGCCTAGCGGGAGCATCCTACGAGCAGTACTTC
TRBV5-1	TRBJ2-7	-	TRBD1	CASSLAGTGGYEQYF	TGCGCCAGCAGCTTGGCCGGGACAGGAGGCTACGAGCAGTACTTC
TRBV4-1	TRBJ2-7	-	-	CASSQNSGYEQYF	TGCGCCAGCAGCCAAAACTCCGGCTACGAGCAGTACTTC
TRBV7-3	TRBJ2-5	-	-	CASSLTSAEETQYF	TGTGCCAGCAGCTTAACTAGCGCAGAAGAGACCCAGTACTTC
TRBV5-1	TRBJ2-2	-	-	CASTLRVTENTGELFF	TGCGCCAGCACCTTAAGAGTTACTGAAAACACCGGGGAGCTGTTTTTT
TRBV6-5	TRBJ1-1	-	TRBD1	CASSQGATEAFF	TGTGCCAGCAGCCAGGGGGCCACTGAAGCTTTCTTT
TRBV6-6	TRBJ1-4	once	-	CASSYRVVREKLFF	TGTGCCAGCAGTTACCGGGTCGTGAGGGAAAAACTGTTTTTT
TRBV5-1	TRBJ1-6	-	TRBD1	CASSPGDSTPLHF	TGCGCCAGCAGCCCAGGGGACAGCACACCCCTCCACTTT
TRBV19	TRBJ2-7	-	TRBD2	CASSIRSGGAYEQYF	TGTGCCAGTAGTATTCGGTCGGGAGGGGCCTACGAGCAGTACTTC
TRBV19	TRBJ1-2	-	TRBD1	CASSTSTGRDTF	TGTGCCAGTAGTACCTCGACAGGGCGGGACACCTTC
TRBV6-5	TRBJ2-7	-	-	CASSYNGVEQYF	TGTGCCAGCAGTTACAACGGGGTTGAGCAGTACTTC
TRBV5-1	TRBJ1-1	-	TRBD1	CASSGGTGVSEEAFF	TGCGCCAGCAGCGGCGGGACAGGGGTATCAGAGGAAGCTTTCTTT
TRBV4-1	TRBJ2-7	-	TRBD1	CASMPRDRVPYEQYF	TGCGCCAGCATGCCGAGGGACAGGGTACCCTACGAGCAGTACTTC
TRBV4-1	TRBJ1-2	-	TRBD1	CASSQGTGINYGYTF	TGCGCCAGCAGCCAAGGGACAGGGATTAACTATGGCTACACCTTC
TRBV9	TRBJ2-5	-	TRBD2	CASSVGGLAGVGETQYF	TGTGCCAGCAGCGTAGGGGGGCTAGCGGGAGTCGGAGAGACCCAGTACTTC
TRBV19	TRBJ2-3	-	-	CASSRPGDTQYF	TGTGCCAGTAGTAGGCCGGGTGATACGCAGTATTTT
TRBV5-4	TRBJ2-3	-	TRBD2	CASSLGTSGSTDTQYF	TGTGCCAGCAGCTTGGGAACTAGCGGGAGTACAGATACGCAGTATTTT
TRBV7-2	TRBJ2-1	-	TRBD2	CASSLLLAGGLIF	TGTGCCAGCAGCCTACTGCTAGCGGGAGGTCTGATCTTC
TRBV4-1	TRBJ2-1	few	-	CASSQPTSLNEQFF	TGCGCCAGCAGCCAACCGACTAGTCTCAATGAGCAGTTCTTC
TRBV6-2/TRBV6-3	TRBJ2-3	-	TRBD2	CASSSKTSGYRTDTQYF	TGTGCCAGCAGTTCGAAGACTAGCGGTTATCGCACAGATACGCAGTATTTT
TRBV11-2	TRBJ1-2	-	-	CASSPGSLYGYTF	TGTGCCAGCAGCCCAGGGTCCCTCTATGGCTACACCTTC